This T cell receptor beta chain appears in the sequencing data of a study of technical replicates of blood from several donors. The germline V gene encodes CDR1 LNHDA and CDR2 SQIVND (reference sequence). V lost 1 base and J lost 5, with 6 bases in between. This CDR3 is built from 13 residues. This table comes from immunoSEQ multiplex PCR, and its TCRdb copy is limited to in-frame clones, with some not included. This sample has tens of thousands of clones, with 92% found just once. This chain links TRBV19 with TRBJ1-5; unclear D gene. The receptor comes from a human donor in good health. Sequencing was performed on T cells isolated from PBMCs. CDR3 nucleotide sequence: TGTGCCAGTAGTATAGTGGCAGATCAGCCCCAGCATTTT. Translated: CASSIVADQPQHF.